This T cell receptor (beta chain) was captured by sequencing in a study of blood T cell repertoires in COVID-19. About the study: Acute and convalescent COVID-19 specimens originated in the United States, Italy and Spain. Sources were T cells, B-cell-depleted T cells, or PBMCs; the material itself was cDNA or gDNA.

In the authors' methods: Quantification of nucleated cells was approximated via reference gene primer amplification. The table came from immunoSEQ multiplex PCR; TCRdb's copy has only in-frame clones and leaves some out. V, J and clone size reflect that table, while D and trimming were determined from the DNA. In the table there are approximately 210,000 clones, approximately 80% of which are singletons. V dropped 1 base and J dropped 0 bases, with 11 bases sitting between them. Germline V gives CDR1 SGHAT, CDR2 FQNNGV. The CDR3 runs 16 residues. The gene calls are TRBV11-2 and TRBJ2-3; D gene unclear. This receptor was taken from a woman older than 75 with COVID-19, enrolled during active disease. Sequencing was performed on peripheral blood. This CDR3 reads CASSLGAGISTDTQYF. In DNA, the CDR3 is TGTGCCAGCAGCTTAGGGGCAGGCATAAGCACAGATACGCAGTATTTT.